This entry concerns a single T cell receptor beta chain. This sample stems from a study of blood T cell repertoires in COVID-19. After removal of 5 bases from V and 5 bases from J, the junction contained 20 bases not matched to a gene. CDR1 is MDHEN and CDR2 is SYDVKM in the germline V gene. The CDR3 has 18 residues. Source study methods: Cell counts per sample came from amplifying reference gene primers. Data came from immunoSEQ multiplex PCR; TCRdb stores just in-frame clones and leaves some out. V and J calls and clone size are those listed in that table; D and trimming were worked out from the DNA. The table lists 150,000 to 200,000 clones, 90% of them singletons, with 0.53% in the top ten.

The rearrangement uses TRBV28 and TRBJ1-2; TRBD1 aligns across 7 bases. The sequenced sample consisted of peripheral blood. This sequence originates from a man aged 50-60 years with acute or convalescent COVID-19. This CDR3 is CASSTRRQGKKGTYGYTF. CDR3 bases: TGTGCCAGCAGTACCCGGCGACAGGGAAAGAAGGGTACTTATGGCTACACCTTC.